These T cell receptor beta chains were read from a single sample in a study of T cells in Graves' hyperthyroidism and ophthalmopathy. TCRdb re-called the multiplex PCR reads through MiXCR, storing one row per CDR3 protein. The table shows approximately 100,000 distinct CDR3 sequences, with less than 55% occurring only once. Sequenced sample: blood. These TCRs come from a man in his forties or fifties with Graves' hyperthyroidism. CDR3s include the opening cysteine and the closing phenylalanine or tryptophan. A D gene is named only where the DNA matches it firmly. Size is omitted from some rows. Given values are once, few, many or a class for expanded clones.

j_call	v_call	d_call	clone_size	cdr3_nt	cdr3_aa
TRBJ1-5	TRBV7-3	.	few	TGTGCCAGCTCACCGTCCGTAGGACAGAGTCAGCCCCAGCATTTT	CASSPSVGQSQPQHF
TRBJ2-1	TRBV6-2/TRBV6-3	.	many	TGTGCCAGCAGTTTAGGTCACGATGAGCAGTTCTTC	CASSLGHDEQFF
TRBJ1-3	TRBV5-1	.	.	TGCGCCAGCAGCTGGGACCTCAACACCATATATTTT	CASSWDLNTIYF
TRBJ1-2	TRBV19	.	many	TGTGCCAGTAGCGGGGTCATTACTAACTATGGCTACACCTTC	CASSGVITNYGYTF
TRBJ1-2	TRBV5-6	.	once	TGTGCCAGCAGCTTGGGGAGGGGGGGCTATGGCTACACCTTC	CASSLGRGGYGYTF
TRBJ2-1	TRBV20-1	.	many	TGCAGTGCTCACCGCGGGGGCATCGAGAGTGAGCAGTTCTTC	CSAHRGGIESEQFF
TRBJ2-7	TRBV3-1	.	many	TGTGCCAGCAGCCAAGATGCTAGGGACCAGTACTTC	CASSQDARDQYF
TRBJ2-3	TRBV7-9	TRBD2	.	TGTGCAGGCGGGAGGCTCACAGATACGCAGTATTTT	CAGGRLTDTQYF
TRBJ2-3	TRBV12-3/TRBV12-4	.	many	TGTGCCAGCAGCTTAGAGGGGGATACGCAGTATTTT	CASSLEGDTQYF
TRBJ1-2	TRBV20-1	TRBD1	once	TGCAGTGCTAGAGGGACAGGGCTTGGAAACACCTTC	CSARGTGLGNTF
TRBJ1-2	TRBV28	.	many	TGTGCCAGCAGTTTAGAACGGAGGGGCCGAGGCTACACCTTC	CASSLERRGRGYTF
TRBJ1-6	TRBV25-1	TRBD1	.	TGTGCCAGCGGGGGGACAGGCAATTCACCCCTCCACTTT	CASGGTGNSPLHF
TRBJ2-1	TRBV20-1	TRBD1	.	TGCAGTGCTAGAGGGACAGGACTCACAGATACGCAGTTCTTC	CSARGTGLTDTQFF
TRBJ1-6	TRBV4-1	.	many	TGCGCCAGCAGCCAAGAAGTCTACTCACCCCTCCACTTT	CASSQEVYSPLHF
TRBJ2-1	TRBV6-2/TRBV6-3	.	few	TGTGCCAGCTGTTTGACTGATTACAATGAGCAGTTCTTC	CASCLTDYNEQFF
TRBJ1-2	TRBV7-8	.	.	TGTGCCAGCAGCTTACGAGGGGGTGGGTCTGATTACACCTTC	CASSLRGGGSDYTF
TRBJ1-2	TRBV3-1	.	few	TGTGCCAGCAGCCAAGAGTCCCAGTTCTATGGCTACACCTTC	CASSQESQFYGYTF
TRBJ2-5	TRBV29-1	TRBD2	.	TGCAGCATACAAGGGACTAGCGGGGGCCAAGAGACCCAGTACTTC	CSIQGTSGGQETQYF
TRBJ2-7	TRBV19	.	.	TGTGCCAGTAGTATGACCGACAGTGGGACCGGGGAGCAGTACTTC	CASSMTDSGTGEQYF
TRBJ2-1	TRBV5-1	.	once	TGCGCCAGCAGCTCTGGGGGGGGGCAATCCGGCGATGAGCAGTTCTTC	CASSSGGGQSGDEQFF
TRBJ1-1	TRBV6-1	.	many	TGTGCCAGCAGGCTACCTTGGCGGGGAACTGAAGCTTTCTTT	CASRLPWRGTEAFF
TRBJ2-1	TRBV30	.	few	TGTGCCTGGAGTGTAAGGCTGTCGCAGTTCTTC	CAWSVRLSQFF
TRBJ2-5	TRBV7-3	.	.	TGTGCCAGCAGCTCACAGACCCAGTACTTC	CASSSQTQYF
TRBJ2-1	TRBV6-2/TRBV6-3	TRBD2	many	TGTGCCAGCAGTTGGAGGGGCGGGGGATACAATGAGCAGTTCTTC	CASSWRGGGYNEQFF
TRBJ2-7	TRBV5-1	.	.	TGCGCCAGCAGCTTGGATGGGAGCGGGTACGGGCAGTACTTC	CASSLDGSGYGQYF
TRBJ1-2	TRBV2	.	.	TGTGCCAGGGCGGGCACAGGCCTATCCTACGAGCAGTACTATGGCTACACCTTC	CARAGTGLSYEQYYGYTF
TRBJ2-7	TRBV7-2	.	many	TGTGCCAGCAGCCGGGAATCTATGAAATGGTCCGAGCAGTACTTC	CASSRESMKWSEQYF
TRBJ1-2	TRBV10-3	TRBD1	many	TGTGCCATCAGTGGCGCGACAGGGGTAAACCCATATGGCTACACCTTC	CAISGATGVNPYGYTF
TRBJ2-7	TRBV7-2	.	.	TGTGCCAGCAGCCTACCGACTATCGCGTACGAGCAGTACTTC	CASSLPTIAYEQYF
TRBJ2-7	TRBV10-3	TRBD2	.	TGTGCCATCAGGGGGGGAGGGGTCCGCGACGAGCAGTACTTC	CAIRGGGVRDEQYF
TRBJ2-1	TRBV19	TRBD1	many	TGTGCCAGTAGTAGGGATCCTCGCGGACAGGGGGTGAATGAGCAGTTCTTC	CASSRDPRGQGVNEQFF
TRBJ2-7	TRBV30	TRBD1	few	TGTGCCTGCGAACAGGGGTACGGCTACGAGCAGTACTTC	CACEQGYGYEQYF
TRBJ2-7	TRBV29-1	TRBD2	.	TGCAGCGTTGCTAGCGGGAGGAATTACGAGCAGTACTTC	CSVASGRNYEQYF
TRBJ2-5	TRBV19	TRBD2	.	TGTGCCAGTAGTTCCCCTAGCGGGGTAAAAGAGACCCAGTACTTC	CASSSPSGVKETQYF
TRBJ2-7	TRBV29-1	TRBD2	.	TGCAGCTACCGCCCTAGCGGCGAGCAGTACTTC	CSYRPSGEQYF
TRBJ2-3	TRBV29-1	.	.	TGCAGCGCCTCAATAGCGGTAATCACAGATACGCAGTATTTT	CSASIAVITDTQYF
TRBJ2-1	TRBV20-1	TRBD2	many	TGCAGTGCTTCTGGACTAGGAGGGGCTCGGTACAATGAGCAGTTCTTC	CSASGLGGARYNEQFF
TRBJ2-7	TRBV7-2	TRBD2	.	TGTGCCAGCAGCCTACCGACTAGCGGGGGCCTGAGCTCCTACGAGCAGTACTTC	CASSLPTSGGLSSYEQYF
TRBJ2-5	TRBV25-1	.	many	TGTGCCAGCAGTGTCTCCCCCTGGGAGACCCAGTACTTC	CASSVSPWETQYF
TRBJ1-2	TRBV7-2	TRBD1	.	TGTGCCAGCAGCTGGGGGACAGGGAATGGCTACACCTTC	CASSWGTGNGYTF
TRBJ1-2	TRBV6-1	.	many	TGTGCCAGCAGGGGACCTCACGGGGGCTACACCTTC	CASRGPHGGYTF
TRBJ1-1	TRBV2	.	many	TGTGCCAGCAGGGTTTCTTTGAACACTGAAGCTTTCTTT	CASRVSLNTEAFF
TRBJ2-1	TRBV7-8	.	.	TGTGCCAGCAGCTCCCCCGGGCCCTCCTACAATGAGCAGTTCTTC	CASSSPGPSYNEQFF
TRBJ2-3	TRBV20-1	TRBD1	many	TGCAGTGCTAGACGTCGGGACAGGGGGAACACAGATACGCAGTATTTT	CSARRRDRGNTDTQYF
TRBJ2-7	TRBV9	.	many	TGTGCCAGCAGCGTAGCTACCCGGAAGGGAGAGAACGAGCAGTACTTC	CASSVATRKGENEQYF
TRBJ2-7	TRBV7-9	.	many	TGTGCCATTGGGGCCGTCCTGGAGCAGTACTTC	CAIGAVLEQYF
TRBJ1-3	TRBV15	.	.	TGTGCCACCAGCAGAGATAGGACGGCCTCTGGAAGCACAATATATTTT	CATSRDRTASGSTIYF
TRBJ2-5	TRBV2	.	few	TGTGCCAGCAGGAGGGACAATCAAGAGACCCAGTACTTC	CASRRDNQETQYF
TRBJ1-4	TRBV12-3/TRBV12-4	.	many	TGTGCCAGCAGTTTAGGGTGGGGAGACAGTTTAGAAAAACTGTTTTTT	CASSLGWGDSLEKLFF
TRBJ2-4	TRBV12-3/TRBV12-4	.	.	TGTGCCAGCAGTTACGTTAGGAGGGGGGGGGTGGGTAACATTCAGTACTTC	CASSYVRRGGVGNIQYF
TRBJ1-6	TRBV2	.	.	TGTGCCAGCAGTGAAGGGCAGCTCCGCTACTATAATTCACCCCTCCAATTT	CASSEGQLRYYNSPLQF
TRBJ1-3	TRBV2	TRBD1	many	TGTGCCAGCACCGGGACAGGGAGAAACCCATATTTT	CASTGTGRNPYF
TRBJ2-7	TRBV5-6	.	many	TGTGCCAGCAAGCAGGGAACGAGGGAGCAGTACTTC	CASKQGTREQYF
TRBJ2-5	TRBV29-1	.	.	TGCAGCGTCCAGGGGGGAACAGGGGAGACCCAGTACTTC	CSVQGGTGETQYF
TRBJ2-5	TRBV15	.	.	TGTGCCACCAGCAGAGATCGGAGCTCTGGGGGAAAAGAGACCCAGTACTTC	CATSRDRSSGGKETQYF